This T cell receptor (beta chain) was recorded in a study of OX40 agonist ivuxolimab in advanced cancers. Study-level background: The patients' treatment was ivuxolimab, an agonistic anti-OX40 (CD134) antibody.

Study-wide findings and caveats: At 0.1 to 3.0 mg/kg, CD4+ and CD8+ blood T cells expanded clonally by week 6. More expanded clones were found, on average, in CD8+ than in CD4+ T cells.

A note on this clone: Its antigen is currently unknown.

CDR3 length: 11 amino acids. The germline V gene encodes CDR1 MNHEY and CDR2 SMNVEV (reference sequence). V was cut by 6 bases and J by 6 bases, with 9 bases left in between. Generated by immunoSEQ multiplex PCR, the TCRdb table keeps only in-frame clones and is missing some. In the table there are about 45,000 clones, roughly 90% of which are singletons. This chain uses TRBV27 with TRBJ2-7; D ambiguous. The specimen was CD4+ or CD8+ T cells sorted from blood, collected in a trial of the OX40 agonist ivuxolimab. The clonotype comes from an adult with an advanced solid tumor such as melanoma, head and neck, liver or kidney cancer. The CDR3 DNA reads TGTGCCAGCAGAAAGGGCCCCGAGCAGTACTTC. This gives the protein CASRKGPEQYF.